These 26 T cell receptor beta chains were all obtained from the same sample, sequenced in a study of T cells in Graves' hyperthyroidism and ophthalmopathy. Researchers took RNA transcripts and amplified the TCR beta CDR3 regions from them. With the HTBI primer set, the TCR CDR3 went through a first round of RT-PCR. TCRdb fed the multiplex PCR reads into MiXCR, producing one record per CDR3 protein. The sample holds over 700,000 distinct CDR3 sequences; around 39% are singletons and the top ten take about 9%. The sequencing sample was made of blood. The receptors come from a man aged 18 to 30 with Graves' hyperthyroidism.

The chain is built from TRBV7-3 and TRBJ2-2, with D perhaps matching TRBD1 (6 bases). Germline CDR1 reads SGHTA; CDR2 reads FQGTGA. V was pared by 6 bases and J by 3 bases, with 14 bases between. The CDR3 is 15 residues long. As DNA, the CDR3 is TGTGCCAGCAGTTTTTCAGGGGCCGACACCGGGGAGCTGTTTTTT. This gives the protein CASSFSGADTGELFF.

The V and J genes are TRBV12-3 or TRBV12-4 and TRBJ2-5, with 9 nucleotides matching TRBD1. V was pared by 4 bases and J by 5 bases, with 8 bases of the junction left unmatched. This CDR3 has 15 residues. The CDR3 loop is CASSSLGQGRETQYF. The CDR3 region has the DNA TGTGCCAGCAGTTCCCTGGGACAGGGTAGGGAGACCCAGTACTTC.

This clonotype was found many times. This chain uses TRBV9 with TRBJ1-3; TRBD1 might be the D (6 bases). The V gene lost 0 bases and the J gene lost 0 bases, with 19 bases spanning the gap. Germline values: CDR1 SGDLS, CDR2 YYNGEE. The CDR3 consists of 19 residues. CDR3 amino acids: CASSVEGGGTFSSGNTIYF. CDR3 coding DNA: TGTGCCAGCAGCGTAGAAGGCGGGGGGACATTTTCCTCTGGAAACACCATATATTTT.

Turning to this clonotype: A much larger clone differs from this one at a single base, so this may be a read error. Here the CDR3 reads CASNEDRVGQPQHF. Written as DNA, the CDR3 is TGTGCCAGTAACGAGGACAGGGTGGGACAGCCCCAGCATTTT. This chain connects TRBV19 to TRBJ1-5, with TRBD1 matching 8 bases. V was clipped by 7 bases and J by 7 bases; unmatched bases: 9. This CDR3 spans 14 amino acids. The V gene's germline CDR1 is LNHDA and CDR2 SQIVND (reference sequence).

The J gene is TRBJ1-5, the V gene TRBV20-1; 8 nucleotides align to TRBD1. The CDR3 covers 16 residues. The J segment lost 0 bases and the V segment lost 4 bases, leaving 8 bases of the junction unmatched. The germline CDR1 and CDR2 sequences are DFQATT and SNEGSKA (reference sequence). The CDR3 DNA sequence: TGCAGTGCTACCGCGGGCAGGGGGCCTAGCAATCAGCCCCAGCATTTT. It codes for CSATAGRGPSNQPQHF.

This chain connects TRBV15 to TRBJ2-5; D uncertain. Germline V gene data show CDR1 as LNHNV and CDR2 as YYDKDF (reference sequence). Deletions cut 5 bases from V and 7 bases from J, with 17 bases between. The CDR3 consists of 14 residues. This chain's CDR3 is CATSLWADVGTQYF. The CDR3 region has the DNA TGTGCCACCAGCTTATGGGCGGACGTTGGGACCCAGTACTTC.

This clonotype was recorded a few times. The CDR3 DNA sequence: TGTGCCAGCAGCCAGGGGATGCGAGAGACCCAGTACTTC. Translating it yields CASSQGMRETQYF. The gene calls are TRBV7-2 and TRBJ2-5; weak D call: TRBD1 (6 bases). V lost 5 bases, J lost 4 bases, and 11 bases lay in between. The CDR3 sequence is 13 residues long. Germline assignment: CDR1 SGHTA and CDR2 FQGNSA. Full variable domain (remainder filled in from reference TRBV7-2 and TRBJ2-5): GAGVSQSPSNKVTEKGKDVELRCDPISGHTALYWYRQSLGQGLEFLIYFQGNSAPDKSGLPSDRFSAERTGGSVSTLTIQRTQQEDSAVYLCASSQGMRETQYFGPGTRLLVL.

CDR3 bases: TGCGCCAGCAGCAAGGCCCCCGACTCCATCTACGAGCAGTACTTC. Translating gives CASSKAPDSIYEQYF. The chain links TRBV5-1 to TRBJ2-7; D is uncertain. The length of the CDR3 is 15 residues. V was pared by 4 bases and J by 3 bases, with 17 bases between. In germline, CDR1 is SGHRS, CDR2 YFSETQ. Complete variable domain (other parts from reference TRBV5-1 and TRBJ2-7): KAGVTQTPRYLIKTRGQQVTLSCSPISGHRSVSWYQQTPGQGLQFLFEYFSETQRNKGNFPGRFSGRQFSNSRSEMNVSTLELGDSALYLCASSKAPDSIYEQYFGPGTRLTVT.

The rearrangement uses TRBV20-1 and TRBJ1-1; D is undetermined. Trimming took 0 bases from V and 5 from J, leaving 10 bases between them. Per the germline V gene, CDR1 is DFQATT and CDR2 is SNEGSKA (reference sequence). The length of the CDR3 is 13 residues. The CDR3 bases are TGCAGTGCTAGAGACAGGATGTTAACTGAAGCTTTCTTT. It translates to CSARDRMLTEAFF.

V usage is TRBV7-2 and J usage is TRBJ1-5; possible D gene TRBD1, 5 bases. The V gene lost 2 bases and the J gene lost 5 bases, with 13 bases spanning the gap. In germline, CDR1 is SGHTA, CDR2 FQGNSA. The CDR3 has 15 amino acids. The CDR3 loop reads CASSLWGTVDQPQHF. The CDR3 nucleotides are TGTGCCAGCAGCTTATGGGGGACTGTCGATCAGCCCCAGCATTTT.

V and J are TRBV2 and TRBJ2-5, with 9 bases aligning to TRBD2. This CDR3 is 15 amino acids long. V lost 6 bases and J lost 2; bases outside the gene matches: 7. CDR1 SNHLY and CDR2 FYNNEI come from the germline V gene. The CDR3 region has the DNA TGTGCCAGCAGAGGACTAGCGTCTCCTCAAGAGACCCAGTACTTC. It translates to CASRGLASPQETQYF.

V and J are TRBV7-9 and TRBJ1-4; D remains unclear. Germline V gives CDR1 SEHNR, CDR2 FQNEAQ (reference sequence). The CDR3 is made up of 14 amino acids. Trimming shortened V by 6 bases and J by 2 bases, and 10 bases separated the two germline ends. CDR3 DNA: TGTGCCAGCAGTAGAGAGGCGACTAATGAAAAACTGTTTTTT. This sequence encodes CASSREATNEKLFF. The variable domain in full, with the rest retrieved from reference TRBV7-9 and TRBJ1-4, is DTGVSQNPRHKITKRGQNVTFRCDPISEHNRLYWYRQTLGQGPEFLTYFQNEAQLEKSRLLSDRFSAERPKGSFSTLEIQRTEQGDSAMYLCASSREATNEKLFFGSGTQLSVL.

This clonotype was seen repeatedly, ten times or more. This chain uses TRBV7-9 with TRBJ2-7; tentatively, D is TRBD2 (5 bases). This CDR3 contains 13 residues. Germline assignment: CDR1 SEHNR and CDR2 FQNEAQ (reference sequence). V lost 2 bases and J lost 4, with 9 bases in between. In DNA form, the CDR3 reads TGTGCCAGCAGCTTATCCGGCGGGTACGAGCAGTACTTC. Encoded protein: CASSLSGGYEQYF.

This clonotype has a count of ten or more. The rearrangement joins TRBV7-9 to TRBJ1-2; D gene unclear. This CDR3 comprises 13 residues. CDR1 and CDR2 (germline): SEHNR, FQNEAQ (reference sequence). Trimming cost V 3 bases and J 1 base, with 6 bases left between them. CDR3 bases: TGTGCCAGCAGCTTTTCGCATAACTATGGCTACACCTTC. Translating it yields CASSFSHNYGYTF. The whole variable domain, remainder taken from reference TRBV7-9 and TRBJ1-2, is DTGVSQNPRHKITKRGQNVTFRCDPISEHNRLYWYRQTLGQGPEFLTYFQNEAQLEKSRLLSDRFSAERPKGSFSTLEIQRTEQGDSAMYLCASSFSHNYGYTFGSGTRLTVV.

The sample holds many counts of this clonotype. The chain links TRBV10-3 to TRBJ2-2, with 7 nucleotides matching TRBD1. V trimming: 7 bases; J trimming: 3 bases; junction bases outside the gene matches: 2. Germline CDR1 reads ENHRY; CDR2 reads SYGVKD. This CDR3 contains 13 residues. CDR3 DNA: TGTGCCATCACCGACAGGGACACCGGGGAGCTGTTTTTT. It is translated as CAITDRDTGELFF.

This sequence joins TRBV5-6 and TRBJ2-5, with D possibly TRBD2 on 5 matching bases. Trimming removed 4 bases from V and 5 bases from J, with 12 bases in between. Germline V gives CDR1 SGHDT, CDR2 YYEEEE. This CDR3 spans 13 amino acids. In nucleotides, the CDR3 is TGTGCCAGCAGCGCCGCGGGTCCGGAGACCCAGTACTTC. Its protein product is CASSAAGPETQYF.

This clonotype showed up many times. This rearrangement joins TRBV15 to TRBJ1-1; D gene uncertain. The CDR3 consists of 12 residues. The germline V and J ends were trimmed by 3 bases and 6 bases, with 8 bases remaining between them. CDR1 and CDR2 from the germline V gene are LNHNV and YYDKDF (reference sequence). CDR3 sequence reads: CATSRDGAEAFF. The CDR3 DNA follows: TGTGCCACCAGCAGGGACGGAGCTGAAGCTTTCTTT.

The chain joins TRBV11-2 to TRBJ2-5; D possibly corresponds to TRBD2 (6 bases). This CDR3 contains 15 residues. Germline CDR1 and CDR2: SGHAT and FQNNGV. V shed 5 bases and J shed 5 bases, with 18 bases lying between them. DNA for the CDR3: TGTGCCAGCAGCCCCCCTTGGGGGGTCGGGGAGACCCAGTACTTC. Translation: CASSPPWGVGETQYF.

The CDR3 loop reads CSMRGPSTGELFF. Written as DNA, the CDR3 is TGCAGCATGAGGGGACCTTCCACCGGGGAGCTGTTTTTT. The chain couples TRBV29-1 to TRBJ2-2; D may correspond to TRBD1 or TRBD2 (5 bases each). This CDR3 spans 13 amino acids. The germline CDR1 and CDR2 sequences are SQVTM and ANQGSEA. Trimming took 8 bases from V and 4 from J, leaving 14 bases between them.

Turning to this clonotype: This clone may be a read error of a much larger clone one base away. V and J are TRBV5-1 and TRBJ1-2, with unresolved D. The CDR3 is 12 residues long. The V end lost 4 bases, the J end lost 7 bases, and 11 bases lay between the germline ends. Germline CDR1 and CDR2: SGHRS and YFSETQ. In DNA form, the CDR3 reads TGCGCCAGCAGCGCCAACTGGGGTGGCTACACCTTC. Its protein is CASSANWGGYTF.

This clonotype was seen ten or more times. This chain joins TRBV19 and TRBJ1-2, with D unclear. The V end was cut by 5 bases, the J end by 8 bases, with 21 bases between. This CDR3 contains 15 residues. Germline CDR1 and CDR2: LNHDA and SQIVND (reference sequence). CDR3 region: CASSPNSVEGIGYTF. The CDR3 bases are TGTGCCAGTAGTCCCAACAGCGTAGAGGGCATCGGCTACACCTTC.

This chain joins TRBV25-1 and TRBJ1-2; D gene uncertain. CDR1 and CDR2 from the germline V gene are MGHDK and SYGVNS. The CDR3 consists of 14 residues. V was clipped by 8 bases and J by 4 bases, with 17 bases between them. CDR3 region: CASPVGQRIYGYTF. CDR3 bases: TGTGCCAGCCCGGTCGGGCAGCGAATCTATGGCTACACCTTC.

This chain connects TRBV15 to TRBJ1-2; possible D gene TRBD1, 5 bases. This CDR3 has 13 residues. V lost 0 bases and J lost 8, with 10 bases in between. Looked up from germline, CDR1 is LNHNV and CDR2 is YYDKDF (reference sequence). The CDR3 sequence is CATSRDGWGGYTF. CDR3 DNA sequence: TGTGCCACCAGCAGAGATGGTTGGGGGGGCTACACCTTC.

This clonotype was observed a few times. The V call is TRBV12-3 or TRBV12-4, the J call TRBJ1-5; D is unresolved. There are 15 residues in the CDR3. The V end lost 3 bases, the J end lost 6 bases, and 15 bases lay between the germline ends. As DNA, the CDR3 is TGTGCCAGCAGTTTCTGGGCAGGAAAGGCTCAGCCCCAGCATTTT. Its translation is CASSFWAGKAQPQHF.

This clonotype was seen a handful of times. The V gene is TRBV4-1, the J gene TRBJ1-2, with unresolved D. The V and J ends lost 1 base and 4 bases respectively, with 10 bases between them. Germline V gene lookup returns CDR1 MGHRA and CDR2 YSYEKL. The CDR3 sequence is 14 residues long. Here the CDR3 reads CASSQAGFGYGYTF. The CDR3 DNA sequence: TGCGCCAGCAGCCAAGCTGGATTCGGCTATGGCTACACCTTC.

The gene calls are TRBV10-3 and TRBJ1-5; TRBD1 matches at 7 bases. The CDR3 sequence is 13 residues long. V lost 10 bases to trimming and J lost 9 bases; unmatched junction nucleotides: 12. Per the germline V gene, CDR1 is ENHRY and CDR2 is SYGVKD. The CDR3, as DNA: TGTGCCAGCAGCGACAGGGAGGTGGCGCCCCAGCATTTT. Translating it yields CASSDREVAPQHF.